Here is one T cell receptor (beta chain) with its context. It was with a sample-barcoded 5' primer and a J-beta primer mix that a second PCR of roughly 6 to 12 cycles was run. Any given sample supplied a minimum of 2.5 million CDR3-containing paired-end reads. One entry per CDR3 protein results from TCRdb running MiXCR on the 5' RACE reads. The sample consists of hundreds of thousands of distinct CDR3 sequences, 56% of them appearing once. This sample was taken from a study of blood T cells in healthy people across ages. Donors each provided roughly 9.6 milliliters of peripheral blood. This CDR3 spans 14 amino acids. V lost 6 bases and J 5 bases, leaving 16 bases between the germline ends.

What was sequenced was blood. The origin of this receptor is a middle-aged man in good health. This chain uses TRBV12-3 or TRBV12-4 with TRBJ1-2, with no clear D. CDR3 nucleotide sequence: TGTGCCAGCAGAAAAGGGTCAAGCGGGTATGGCTACACCTTC. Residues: CASRKGSSGYGYTF.